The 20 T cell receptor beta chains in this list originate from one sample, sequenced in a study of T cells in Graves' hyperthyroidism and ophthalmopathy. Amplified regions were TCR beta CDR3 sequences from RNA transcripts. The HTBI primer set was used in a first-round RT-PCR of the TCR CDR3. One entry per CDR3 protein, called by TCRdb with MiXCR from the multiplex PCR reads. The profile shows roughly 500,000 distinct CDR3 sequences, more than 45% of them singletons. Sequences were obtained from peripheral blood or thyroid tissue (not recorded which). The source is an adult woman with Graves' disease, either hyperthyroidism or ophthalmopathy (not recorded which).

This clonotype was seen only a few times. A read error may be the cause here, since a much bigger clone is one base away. CDR3 nucleotides: TGTGCCAGCAGTTACCCTGGGGCCCTTGGTCGAGAGACCCAGTACTTC. Translated: CASSYPGALGRETQYF. The chain carries TRBV6-2 or TRBV6-3 and TRBJ2-5; D is possibly TRBD1 (5 bases). The CDR3 has 16 amino acids. Trimming took off 2 bases at V and 4 bases at J, with 17 bases between the two ends. Germline loops: CDR1 MNHEY, CDR2 SVGEGT.

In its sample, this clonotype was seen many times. CDR3 DNA sequence: TGTGCCAGCAGTGACAGGGGGCTAGTGAACACTGAAGCTTTCTTT. Amino acids: CASSDRGLVNTEAFF. The J gene is TRBJ1-1, the V gene TRBV6-5, with 10 nucleotides matching TRBD1. CDR3 length: 15 amino acids. With 5 bases clipped from V and 0 bases from J, the junction kept 3 bases outside the gene matches. Germline-derived CDR1 and CDR2 are MNHEY and SVGAGI.

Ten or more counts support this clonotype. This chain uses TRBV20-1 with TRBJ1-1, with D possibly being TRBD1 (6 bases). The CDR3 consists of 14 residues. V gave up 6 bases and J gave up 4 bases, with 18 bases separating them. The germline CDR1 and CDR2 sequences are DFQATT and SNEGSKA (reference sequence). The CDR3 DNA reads TGCAGTGCGAGCCAAAACAGGGCGGGCACTGAAGCTTTCTTT. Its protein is CSASQNRAGTEAFF.

CDR3 DNA: TGTGCCAGCAGCTTAGGGGCCAGGGGGCGTTCAGGGACGACCTTC. Its protein is CASSLGARGRSGTTF. The J gene is TRBJ1-2, the V gene TRBV11-2; TRBD1 matches at 8 bases. V lost 1 base to trimming and J lost 14 bases; unmatched junction nucleotides: 15. The germline V gene encodes CDR1 SGHAT and CDR2 FQNNGV. This CDR3 has 15 residues.

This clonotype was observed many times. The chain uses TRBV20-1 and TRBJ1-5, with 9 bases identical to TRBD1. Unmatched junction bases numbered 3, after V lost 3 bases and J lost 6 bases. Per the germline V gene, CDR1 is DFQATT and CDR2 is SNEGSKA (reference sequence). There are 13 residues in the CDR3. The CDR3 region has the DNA TGCAGTGCTAGTGGGACAGGGACTCAGCCCCAGCATTTT. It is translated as CSASGTGTQPQHF.

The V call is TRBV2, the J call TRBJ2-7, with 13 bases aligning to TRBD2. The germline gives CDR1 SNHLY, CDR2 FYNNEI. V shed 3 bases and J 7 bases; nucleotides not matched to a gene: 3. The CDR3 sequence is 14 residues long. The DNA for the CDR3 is TGTGCCAGCAGTGACGGACTAGCGGGAGTGGAGCAGTACTTC. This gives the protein CASSDGLAGVEQYF.

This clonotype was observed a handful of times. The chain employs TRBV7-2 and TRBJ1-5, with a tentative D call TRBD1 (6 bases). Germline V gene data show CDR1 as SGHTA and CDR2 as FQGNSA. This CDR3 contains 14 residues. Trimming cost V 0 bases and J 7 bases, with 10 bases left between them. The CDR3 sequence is CASSLAGGEQPQHF. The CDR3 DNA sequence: TGTGCCAGCAGCTTAGCGGGGGGCGAGCAGCCCCAGCATTTT.

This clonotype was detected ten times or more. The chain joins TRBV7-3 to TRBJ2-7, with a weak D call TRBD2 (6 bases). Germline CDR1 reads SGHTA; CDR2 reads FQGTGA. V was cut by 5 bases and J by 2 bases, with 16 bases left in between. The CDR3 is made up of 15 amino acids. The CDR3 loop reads CASSVQGGETYEQYF. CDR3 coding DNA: TGTGCCAGCAGCGTCCAGGGCGGGGAGACCTACGAGCAGTACTTC.

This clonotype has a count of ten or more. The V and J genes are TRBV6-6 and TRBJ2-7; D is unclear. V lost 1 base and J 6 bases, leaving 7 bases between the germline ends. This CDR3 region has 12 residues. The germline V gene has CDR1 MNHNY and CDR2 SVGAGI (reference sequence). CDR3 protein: CASSYLLGEQYF. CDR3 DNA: TGTGCCAGCAGTTACTTGCTAGGCGAGCAGTACTTC.

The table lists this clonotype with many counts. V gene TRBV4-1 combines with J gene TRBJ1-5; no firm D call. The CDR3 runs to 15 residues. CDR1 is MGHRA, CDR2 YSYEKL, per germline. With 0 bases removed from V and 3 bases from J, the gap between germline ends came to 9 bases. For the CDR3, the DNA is TGCGCCAGCAGCCAAGATTGGAGGGTCAATCAGCCCCAGCATTTT. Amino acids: CASSQDWRVNQPQHF.

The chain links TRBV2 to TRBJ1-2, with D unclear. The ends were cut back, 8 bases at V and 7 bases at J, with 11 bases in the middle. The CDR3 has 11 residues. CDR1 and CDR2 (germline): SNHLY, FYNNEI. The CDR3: CASSGFFGYTF. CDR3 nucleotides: TGTGCCAGCTCAGGATTCTTTGGCTACACCTTC. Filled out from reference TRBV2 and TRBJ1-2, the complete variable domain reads EPEVTQTPSHQVTQMGQEVILRCVPISNHLYFYWYRQILGQKVEFLVSFYNNEISEKSEIFDDQFSVERPDGSNFTLKIRSTKLEDSAMYFCASSGFFGYTFGSGTRLTVV.

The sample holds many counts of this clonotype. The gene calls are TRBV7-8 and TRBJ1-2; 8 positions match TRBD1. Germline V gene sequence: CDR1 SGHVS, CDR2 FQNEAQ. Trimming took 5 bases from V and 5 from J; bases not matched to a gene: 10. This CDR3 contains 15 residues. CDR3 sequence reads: CASSAKRTGRYGYTF. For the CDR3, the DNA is TGTGCCAGCAGCGCGAAACGGACAGGGCGTTATGGCTACACCTTC.

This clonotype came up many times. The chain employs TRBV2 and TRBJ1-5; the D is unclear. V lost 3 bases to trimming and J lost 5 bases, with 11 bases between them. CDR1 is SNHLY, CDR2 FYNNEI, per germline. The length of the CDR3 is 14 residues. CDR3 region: CASSDRLNDQPQHF. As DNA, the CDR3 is TGTGCCAGCAGTGACAGGCTCAACGATCAGCCCCAGCATTTT.

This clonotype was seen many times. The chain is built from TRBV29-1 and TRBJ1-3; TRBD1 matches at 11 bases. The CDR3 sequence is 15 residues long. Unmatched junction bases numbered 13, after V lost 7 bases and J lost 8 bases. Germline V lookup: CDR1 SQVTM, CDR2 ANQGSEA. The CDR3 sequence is CSALGGQGARDTIYF. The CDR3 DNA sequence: TGCAGCGCCCTCGGTGGACAGGGGGCTCGTGACACCATATATTTT.

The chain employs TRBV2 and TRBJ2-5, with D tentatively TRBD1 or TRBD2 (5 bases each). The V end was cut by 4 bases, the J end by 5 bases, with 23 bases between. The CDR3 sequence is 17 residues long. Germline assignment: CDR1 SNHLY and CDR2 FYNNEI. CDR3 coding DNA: TGTGCCAGCAGTGCGACTCCTATCGGACCAGGGACGGAGACCCAGTACTTC. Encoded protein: CASSATPIGPGTETQYF.

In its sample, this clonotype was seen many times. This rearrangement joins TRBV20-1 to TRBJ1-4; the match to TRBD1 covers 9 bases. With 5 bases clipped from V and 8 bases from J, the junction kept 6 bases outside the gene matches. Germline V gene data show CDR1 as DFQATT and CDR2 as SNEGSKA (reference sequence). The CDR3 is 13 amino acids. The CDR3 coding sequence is TGCAGTGCTCGGACAGGGGTCAGGGAAAAACTGTTTTTT. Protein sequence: CSARTGVREKLFF.

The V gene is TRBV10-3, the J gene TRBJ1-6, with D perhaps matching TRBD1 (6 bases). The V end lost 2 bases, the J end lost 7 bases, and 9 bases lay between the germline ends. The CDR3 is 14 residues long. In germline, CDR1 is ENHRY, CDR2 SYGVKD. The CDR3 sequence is CAISERGGNSPLHF. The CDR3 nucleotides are TGTGCCATCAGTGAGAGGGGGGGGAATTCACCCCTCCACTTT.

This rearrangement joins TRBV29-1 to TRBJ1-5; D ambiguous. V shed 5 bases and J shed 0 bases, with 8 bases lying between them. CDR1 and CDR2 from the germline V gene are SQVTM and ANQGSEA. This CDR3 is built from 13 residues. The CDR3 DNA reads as TGCAGCGTTAGGACGGGTAGCAATCAGCCCCAGCATTTT. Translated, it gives CSVRTGSNQPQHF.

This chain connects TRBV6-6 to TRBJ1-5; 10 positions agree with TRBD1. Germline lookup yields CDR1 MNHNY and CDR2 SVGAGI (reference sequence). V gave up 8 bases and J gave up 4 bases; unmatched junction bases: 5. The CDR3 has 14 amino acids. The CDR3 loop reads CASAGTGVNQPQHF. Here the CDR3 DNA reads TGTGCCAGCGCCGGGACAGGGGTGAATCAGCCCCAGCATTTT.

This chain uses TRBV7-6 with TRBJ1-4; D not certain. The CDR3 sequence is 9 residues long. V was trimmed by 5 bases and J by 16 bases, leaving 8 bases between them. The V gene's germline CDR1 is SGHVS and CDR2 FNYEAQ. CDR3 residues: CASSRRGFF. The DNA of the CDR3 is TGTGCCAGCAGCCGCCGGGGGTTTTTT.